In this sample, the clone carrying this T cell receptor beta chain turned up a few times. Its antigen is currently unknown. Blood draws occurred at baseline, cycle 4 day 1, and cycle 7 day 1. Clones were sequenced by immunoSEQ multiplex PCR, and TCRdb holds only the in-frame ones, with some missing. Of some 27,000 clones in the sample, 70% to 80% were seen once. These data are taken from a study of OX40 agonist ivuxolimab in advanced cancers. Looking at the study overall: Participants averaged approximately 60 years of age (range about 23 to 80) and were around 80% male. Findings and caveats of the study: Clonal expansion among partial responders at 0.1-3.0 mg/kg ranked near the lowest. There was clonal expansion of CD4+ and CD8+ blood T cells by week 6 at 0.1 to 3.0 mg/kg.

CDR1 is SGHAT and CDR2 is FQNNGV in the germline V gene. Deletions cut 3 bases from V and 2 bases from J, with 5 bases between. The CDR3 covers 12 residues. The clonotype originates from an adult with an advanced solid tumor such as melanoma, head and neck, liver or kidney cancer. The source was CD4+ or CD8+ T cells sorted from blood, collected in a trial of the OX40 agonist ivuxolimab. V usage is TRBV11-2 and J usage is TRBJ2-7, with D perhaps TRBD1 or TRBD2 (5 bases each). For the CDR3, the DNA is TGTGCCAGCAGCTTGGGGGCCTACGAGCAGTACTTC. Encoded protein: CASSLGAYEQYF.